This T cell receptor (beta chain) was sequenced during a study of blood T cell repertoires in COVID-19. V lost 4 bases to trimming and J lost 7 bases; unmatched junction nucleotides: 10. The germline V gene has CDR1 LGHNA and CDR2 YNFKEQ. There are 16 residues in the CDR3. Study processing details: The assay estimated nucleated cells by amplifying reference gene primers. The data were produced by immunoSEQ multiplex PCR, yet TCRdb's version contains in-frame clones alone and is incomplete. That table furnishes V, J and clone size, whereas the DNA furnished D and trimming. The table lists tens of thousands of clones, roughly nine tenths of them singletons.

The chain has TRBV4-2 and TRBJ2-1; the match to TRBD2 covers 10 bases. Sample: peripheral blood. This sequence was found in a human donor in a cohort sampled during active COVID-19. CDR3 in DNA: TGTGCCAGCAGCCCCCATACTAGCGGGGTAGGGAATGAGCAGTTCTTC. Its translation is CASSPHTSGVGNEQFF.